This TCR beta chain was recovered during a study of blood T cell repertoires in COVID-19. Background on the study: Acute and convalescent COVID-19 samples came from the United States, Italy and Spain. Sources were T cells, B-cell-depleted T cells, or PBMCs; the material itself was cDNA or gDNA.

V shed 3 bases and J shed 0 bases, with 8 bases lying between them. This CDR3 contains 14 residues. Germline V gene lookup returns CDR1 LGHNT and CDR2 FRNRAP. Authors' data handling: Amplification of reference gene primers was used by the study to estimate nucleated cell counts. Assay used: immunoSEQ multiplex PCR; TCRdb lists only in-frame clones, some missing. The V and J calls and the clone size are those of that table, but D and trimming were determined from the DNA. Of around 260,000 clones listed, 75% to 90% are singletons. V usage is TRBV12-5 and J usage is TRBJ1-1; TRBD1 is a possible D gene (5 bases). The sequenced sample was peripheral blood. The clonotype was recovered from a woman between 40 and 50 years old who had recovered from COVID-19. The DNA for the CDR3 is TGTGCTAGTGGTTTAAGACAGATGAACACTGAAGCTTTCTTT. Translating it yields CASGLRQMNTEAFF.